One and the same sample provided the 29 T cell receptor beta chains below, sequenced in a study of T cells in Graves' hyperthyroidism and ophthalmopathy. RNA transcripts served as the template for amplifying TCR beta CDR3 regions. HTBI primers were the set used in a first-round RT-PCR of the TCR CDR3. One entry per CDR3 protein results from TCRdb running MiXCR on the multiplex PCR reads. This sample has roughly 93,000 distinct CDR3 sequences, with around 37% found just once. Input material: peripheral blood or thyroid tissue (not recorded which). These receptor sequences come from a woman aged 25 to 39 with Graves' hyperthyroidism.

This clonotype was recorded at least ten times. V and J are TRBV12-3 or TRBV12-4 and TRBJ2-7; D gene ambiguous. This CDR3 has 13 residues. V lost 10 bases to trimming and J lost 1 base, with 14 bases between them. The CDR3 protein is CANSPQWSYEQYF. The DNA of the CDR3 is TGTGCCAACAGCCCCCAGTGGTCCTACGAGCAGTACTTC.

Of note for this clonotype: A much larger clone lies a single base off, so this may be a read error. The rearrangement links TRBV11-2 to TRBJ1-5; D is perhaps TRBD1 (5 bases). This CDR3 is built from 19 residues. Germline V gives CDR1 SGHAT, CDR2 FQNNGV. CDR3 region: CASSGISFYTDSFNQPQNF. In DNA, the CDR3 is TGTGCCAGCAGTGGGATCTCTTTCTATACCGACAGCTTCAATCAGCCCCAGAATTTT.

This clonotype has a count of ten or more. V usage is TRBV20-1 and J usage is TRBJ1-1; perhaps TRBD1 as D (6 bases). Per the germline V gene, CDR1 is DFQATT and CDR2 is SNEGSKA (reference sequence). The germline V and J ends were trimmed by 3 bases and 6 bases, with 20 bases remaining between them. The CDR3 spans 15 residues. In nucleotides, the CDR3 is TGCAGTGCTAGGATTAACAGGGATTATCATGCTGAAGCTTTCTTT. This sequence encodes CSARINRDYHAEAFF.

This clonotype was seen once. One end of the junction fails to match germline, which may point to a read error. CDR3 nucleotide sequence: TGCGCCAGCAGTGAGGCGGGGGCAGGAGAGACCCAGTACTTC. Encoded protein: CASSEAGAGETQYF. The chain couples TRBV5-4 to TRBJ2-5; D may be TRBD2 (7 bases). CDR1 and CDR2 (germline): SGHNT, YYREEE (reference sequence). This CDR3 region has 14 residues.

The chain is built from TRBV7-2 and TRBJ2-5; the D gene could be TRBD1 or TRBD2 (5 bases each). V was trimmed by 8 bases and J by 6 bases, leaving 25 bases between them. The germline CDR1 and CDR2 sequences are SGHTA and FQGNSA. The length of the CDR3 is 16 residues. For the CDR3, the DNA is TGTGCCAGCCATCAGGGATACACCGGGGACCGTAAGACCCAGTACTTC. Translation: CASHQGYTGDRKTQYF.

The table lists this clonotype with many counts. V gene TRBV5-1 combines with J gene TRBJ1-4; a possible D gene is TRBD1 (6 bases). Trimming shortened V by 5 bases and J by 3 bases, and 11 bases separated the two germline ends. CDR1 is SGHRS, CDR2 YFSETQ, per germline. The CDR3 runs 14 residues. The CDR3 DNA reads TGCGCCAGCAGAACAGGGTCAGCTAATGAAAAACTGTTTTTT. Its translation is CASRTGSANEKLFF.

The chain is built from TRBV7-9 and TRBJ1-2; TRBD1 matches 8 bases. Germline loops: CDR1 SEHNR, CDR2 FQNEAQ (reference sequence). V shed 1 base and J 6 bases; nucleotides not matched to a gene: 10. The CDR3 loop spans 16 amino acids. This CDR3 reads CASSLGYGTGWHGYTF. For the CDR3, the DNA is TGTGCCAGCAGCTTAGGGTACGGGACAGGATGGCATGGCTACACCTTC. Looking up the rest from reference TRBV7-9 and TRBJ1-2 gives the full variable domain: DTGVSQNPRHKITKRGQNVTFRCDPISEHNRLYWYRQTLGQGPEFLTYFQNEAQLEKSRLLSDRFSAERPKGSFSTLEIQRTEQGDSAMYLCASSLGYGTGWHGYTFGSGTRLTVV.

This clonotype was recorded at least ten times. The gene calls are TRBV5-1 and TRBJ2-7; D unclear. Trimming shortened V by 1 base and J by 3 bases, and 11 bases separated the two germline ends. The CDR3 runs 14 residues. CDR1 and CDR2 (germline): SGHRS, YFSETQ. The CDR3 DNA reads TGCGCCAGCAGCTTGTCGTTGCGGAACTACGAGCAGTACTTC. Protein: CASSLSLRNYEQYF.

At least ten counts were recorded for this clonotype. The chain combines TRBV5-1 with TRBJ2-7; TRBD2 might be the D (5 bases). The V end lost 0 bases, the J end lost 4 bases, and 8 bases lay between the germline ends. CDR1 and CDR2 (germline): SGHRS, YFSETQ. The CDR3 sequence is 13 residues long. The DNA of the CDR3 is TGCGCCAGCAGCTTGGGTTGGGAGTACGAGCAGTACTTC. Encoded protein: CASSLGWEYEQYF.

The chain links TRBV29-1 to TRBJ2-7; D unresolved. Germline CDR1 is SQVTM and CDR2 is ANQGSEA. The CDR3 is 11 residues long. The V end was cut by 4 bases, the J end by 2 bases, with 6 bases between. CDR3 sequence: CSVGVAYEQYF. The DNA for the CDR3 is TGCAGCGTTGGAGTGGCCTACGAGCAGTACTTC.

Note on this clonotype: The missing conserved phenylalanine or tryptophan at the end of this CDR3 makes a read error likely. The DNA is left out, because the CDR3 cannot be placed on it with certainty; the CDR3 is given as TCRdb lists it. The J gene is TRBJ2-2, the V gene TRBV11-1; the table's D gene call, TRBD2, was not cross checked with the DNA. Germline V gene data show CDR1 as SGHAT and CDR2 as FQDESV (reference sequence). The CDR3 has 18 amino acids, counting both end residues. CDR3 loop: CASSLPSTSGIGYGELFS.

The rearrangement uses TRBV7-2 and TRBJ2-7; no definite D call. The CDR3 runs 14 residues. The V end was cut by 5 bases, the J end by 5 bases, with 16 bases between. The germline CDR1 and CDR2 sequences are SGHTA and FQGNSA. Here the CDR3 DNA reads TGTGCCAGCAGCGAATTGGGGATCGGGCACGAGCAGTACTTC. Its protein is CASSELGIGHEQYF. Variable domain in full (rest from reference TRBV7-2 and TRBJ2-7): GAGVSQSPSNKVTEKGKDVELRCDPISGHTALYWYRQSLGQGLEFLIYFQGNSAPDKSGLPSDRFSAERTGGSVSTLTIQRTQQEDSAVYLCASSELGIGHEQYFGPGTRLTVT.

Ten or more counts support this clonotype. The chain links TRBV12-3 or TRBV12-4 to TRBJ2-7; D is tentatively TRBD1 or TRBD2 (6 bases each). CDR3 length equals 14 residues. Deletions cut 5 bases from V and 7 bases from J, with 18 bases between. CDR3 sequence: CASSLSTGRREQYF. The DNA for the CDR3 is TGTGCCAGCAGTCTATCAACAGGGAGGAGGGAGCAGTACTTC.

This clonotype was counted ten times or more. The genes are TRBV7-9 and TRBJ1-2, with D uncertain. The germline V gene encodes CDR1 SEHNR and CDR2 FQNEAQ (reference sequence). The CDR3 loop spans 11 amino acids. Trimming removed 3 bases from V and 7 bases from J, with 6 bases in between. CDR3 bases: TGTGCCAGCAGCTTTAGCGGTGGCTACACCTTC. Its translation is CASSFSGGYTF.

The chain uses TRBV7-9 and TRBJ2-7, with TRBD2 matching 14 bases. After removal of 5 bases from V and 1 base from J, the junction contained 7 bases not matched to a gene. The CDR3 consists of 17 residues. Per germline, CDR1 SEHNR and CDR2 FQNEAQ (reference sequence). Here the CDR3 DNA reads TGTGCCAGCAGCCCGGGACTAGCGGGAGTAAGGTCCTACGAGCAGTACTTC. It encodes CASSPGLAGVRSYEQYF.

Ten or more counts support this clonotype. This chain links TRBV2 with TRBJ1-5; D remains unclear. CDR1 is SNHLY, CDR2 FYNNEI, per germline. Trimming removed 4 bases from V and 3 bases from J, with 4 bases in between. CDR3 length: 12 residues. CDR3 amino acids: CASSGDNQPQHF. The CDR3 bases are TGTGCCAGCAGTGGGGACAATCAGCCCCAGCATTTT.

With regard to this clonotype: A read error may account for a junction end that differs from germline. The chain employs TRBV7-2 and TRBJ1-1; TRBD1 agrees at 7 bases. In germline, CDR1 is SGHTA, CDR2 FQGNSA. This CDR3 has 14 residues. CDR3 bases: TGCGCCAGCAGCTTCCAGGGGGAGGGGACGGGAGCCTTCTTT. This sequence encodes CASSFQGEGTGAFF.

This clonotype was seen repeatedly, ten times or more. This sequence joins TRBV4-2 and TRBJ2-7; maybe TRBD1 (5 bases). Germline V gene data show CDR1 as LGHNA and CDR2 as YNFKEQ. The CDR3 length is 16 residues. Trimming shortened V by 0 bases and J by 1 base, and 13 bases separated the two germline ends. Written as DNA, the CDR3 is TGTGCCAGCAGCCAAGACCTCAGGGCGGCTTCCTACGAGCAGTACTTC. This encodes CASSQDLRAASYEQYF.

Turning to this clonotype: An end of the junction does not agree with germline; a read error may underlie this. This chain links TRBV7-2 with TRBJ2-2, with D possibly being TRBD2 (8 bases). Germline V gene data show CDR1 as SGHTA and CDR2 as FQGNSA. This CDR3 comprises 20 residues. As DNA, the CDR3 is TGTGCCAGCAGCCCGGGCTTCACCTTAGCGGGACAGACGAACACTGGGGAGCTGTTTTTT. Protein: CASSPGFTLAGQTNTGELFF.

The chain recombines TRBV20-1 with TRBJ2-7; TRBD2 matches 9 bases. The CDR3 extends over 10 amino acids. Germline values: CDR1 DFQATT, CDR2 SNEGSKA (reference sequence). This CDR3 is CSLAGVEQYF. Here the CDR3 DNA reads TGCAGCTTAGCGGGAGTCGAGCAGTACTTC.

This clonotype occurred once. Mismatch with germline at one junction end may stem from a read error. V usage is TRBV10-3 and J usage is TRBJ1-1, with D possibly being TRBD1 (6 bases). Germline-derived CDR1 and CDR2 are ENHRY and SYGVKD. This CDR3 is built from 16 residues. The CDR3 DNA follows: TGTGCCATCAAGGGCAGGGGCAACGACATGAACACTGAAGCTCTCTTT. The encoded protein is CAIKGRGNDMNTEALF.

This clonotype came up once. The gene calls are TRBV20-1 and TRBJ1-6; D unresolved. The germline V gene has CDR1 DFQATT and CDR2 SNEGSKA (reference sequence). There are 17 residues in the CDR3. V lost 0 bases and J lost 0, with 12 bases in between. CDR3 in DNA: TGCAGTGCTAGAGATGTTCAGAGTAGCTCCTATAATTCACCCCTCCACTTT. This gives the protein CSARDVQSSSYNSPLHF.

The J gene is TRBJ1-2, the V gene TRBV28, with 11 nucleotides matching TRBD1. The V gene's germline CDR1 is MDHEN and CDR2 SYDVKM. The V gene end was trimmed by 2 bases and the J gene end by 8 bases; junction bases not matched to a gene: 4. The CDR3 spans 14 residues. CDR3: CASSLGTGGGGYTF. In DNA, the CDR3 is TGTGCCAGCAGTTTAGGGACAGGGGGTGGCGGCTACACCTTC.

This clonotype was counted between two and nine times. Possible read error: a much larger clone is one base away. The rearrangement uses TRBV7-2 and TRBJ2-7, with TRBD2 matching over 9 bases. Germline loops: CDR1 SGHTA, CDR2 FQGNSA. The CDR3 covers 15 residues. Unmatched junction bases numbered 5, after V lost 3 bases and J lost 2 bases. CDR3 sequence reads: CASSFSSGNAYEQYF. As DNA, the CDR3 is TGTGCCAGCAGCTTTTCTAGCGGGAATGCCTACGAGCAGTACTTC.

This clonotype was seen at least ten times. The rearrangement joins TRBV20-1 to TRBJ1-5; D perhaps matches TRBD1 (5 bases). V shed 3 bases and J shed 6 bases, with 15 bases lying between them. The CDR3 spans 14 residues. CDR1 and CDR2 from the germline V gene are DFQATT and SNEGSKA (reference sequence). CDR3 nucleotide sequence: TGCAGTGCTAGTACCGGGGGACTCAGTCAGCCCCAGCATTTT. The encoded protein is CSASTGGLSQPQHF.

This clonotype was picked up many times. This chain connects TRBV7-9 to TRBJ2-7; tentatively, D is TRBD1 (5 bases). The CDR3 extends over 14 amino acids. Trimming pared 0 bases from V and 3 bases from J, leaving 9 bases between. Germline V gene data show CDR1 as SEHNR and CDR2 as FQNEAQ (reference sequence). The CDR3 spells CASSLARTHYEQYF. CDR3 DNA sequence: TGTGCCAGCAGCTTAGCGCGGACACACTACGAGCAGTACTTC.

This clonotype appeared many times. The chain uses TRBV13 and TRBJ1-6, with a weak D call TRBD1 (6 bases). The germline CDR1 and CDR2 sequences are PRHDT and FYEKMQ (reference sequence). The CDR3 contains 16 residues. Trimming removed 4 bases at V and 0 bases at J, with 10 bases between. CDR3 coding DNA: TGTGCCAGCAGCTCGAGGGGGAGCTCCTATAATTCACCCCTCCACTTT. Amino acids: CASSSRGSSYNSPLHF.

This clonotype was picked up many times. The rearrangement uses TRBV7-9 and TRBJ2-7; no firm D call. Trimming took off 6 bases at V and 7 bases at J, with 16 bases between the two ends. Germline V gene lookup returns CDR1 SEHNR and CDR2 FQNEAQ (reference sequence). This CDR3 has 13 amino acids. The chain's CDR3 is CASSPDLLGEQYF. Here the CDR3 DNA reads TGTGCCAGCAGTCCGGACCTCCTCGGGGAGCAGTACTTC.

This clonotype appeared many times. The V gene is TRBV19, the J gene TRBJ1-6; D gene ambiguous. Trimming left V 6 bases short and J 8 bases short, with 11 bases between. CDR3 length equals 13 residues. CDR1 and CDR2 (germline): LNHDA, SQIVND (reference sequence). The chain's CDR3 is CASRREADSPLHF. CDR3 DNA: TGTGCCAGTAGGAGAGAGGCTGATTCACCCCTCCACTTT.